These 20 T cell receptor beta chains share one sample of origin, sequenced in a study of blood T cells in healthy people across ages. It was with a sample-barcoded 5' primer and a J-beta primer mix that a second PCR of about 6 to 12 cycles was run. TCRdb passed the 5' RACE reads through MiXCR, listing each CDR3 protein once. This table holds 1.6 million or so distinct CDR3 sequences, 30% to 35% found once. The specimen sequenced was blood. Every receptor here comes from a woman in her twenties or thirties in good health.

There are a few counts of this clonotype. The genes are TRBV4-1 and TRBJ2-3, with D perhaps TRBD2 (6 bases). CDR3 length equals 16 residues. Looked up from germline, CDR1 is MGHRA and CDR2 is YSYEKL. Trimming took 1 base from V and 6 from J, leaving 17 bases between them. The CDR3 sequence: CASSQAIGRIGDTQYF. CDR3 in DNA: TGCGCCAGCAGCCAAGCGATTGGGAGGATAGGGGATACGCAGTATTTT.

The chain recombines TRBV27 with TRBJ2-1; TRBD1 matches 10 bases. Germline V gene sequence: CDR1 MNHEY, CDR2 SMNVEV (reference sequence). This CDR3 region has 15 residues. V lost 8 bases, J lost 4 bases, and 8 bases stayed unmatched. CDR3 DNA sequence: TGTGCCAGCGCCCGGGGGACAGGGGTATACAATGAGCAGTTCTTC. Its protein is CASARGTGVYNEQFF.

This clonotype came up once. The chain couples TRBV4-2 to TRBJ2-3, with 10 bases matching TRBD2. Germline V gene lookup returns CDR1 LGHNA and CDR2 YNFKEQ. The junction had 17 bases not matched to a gene; V was cut back by 2 bases and J by 3 bases. The CDR3 has 20 amino acids. This CDR3 reads CASSQRPSGGASGGTDTQYF. The CDR3 nucleotides read TGTGCCAGCAGCCAACGTCCAAGCGGGGGGGCCTCGGGGGGAACAGATACGCAGTATTTT.

Points on this clonotype: A read error may be the cause here, since a much bigger clone is one base away. The chain couples TRBV20-1 to TRBJ2-7; 7 bases map to TRBD2. The J call may be wrong; the DNA end is better matched by TRBJ2-5. This CDR3 is built from 15 residues. CDR1 is DFQATT, CDR2 SNEGSKA, per germline (reference sequence). The CDR3 reads CSAREDGLVGKTQYF. The CDR3 bases are TGCAGTGCTAGAGAAGATGGACTAGTGGGAAAGACCCAGTACTTC.

This clonotype was recorded a few times. One junction end disagrees with the germline gene, perhaps due to a read error. The chain has TRBV3-1 and TRBJ2-6; possible D gene TRBD1, 5 bases. This CDR3 is 16 amino acids long. Germline lookup yields CDR1 LGHDT and CDR2 YNNKEL (reference sequence). The CDR3 DNA follows: TGTGACAGCAGCCGCACAGGTATACGTGGGGCCAACGTCCTGACTTTC. The encoded protein is CDSSRTGIRGANVLTF. Filled out from reference TRBV3-1 and TRBJ2-6, the complete variable domain reads DTAVSQTPKYLVTQMGNDKSIKCEQNLGHDTMYWYKQDSKKFLKIMFSYNNKELIINETVPNRFSPKSPDKAHLNLHINSLELGDSAVYFCDSSRTGIRGANVLTFGAGSRLTVL.

This rearrangement joins TRBV7-8 to TRBJ2-1; 10 nucleotides align to TRBD2. The CDR3 covers 13 residues. J lost 15 bases, V lost 5 bases, and 10 bases had no gene match. From germline, CDR1 is SGHVS and CDR2 FQNEAQ. The CDR3 protein is CASSPGLALTPFF. CDR3 DNA: TGTGCCAGCAGCCCGGGACTAGCGCTGACCCCGTTCTTC.

V and J are TRBV15 and TRBJ2-1, with TRBD2 identical over 15 bases. Germline trimming cut 2 bases from V and 0 bases from J; bases unmatched to any gene: 5. Germline CDR1 is LNHNV and CDR2 is YYDKDF (reference sequence). The CDR3 sequence is 19 residues long. CDR3 bases: TGTGCCACCAGCAGATACGGGACTAGCGGGAGGCGCTCCTACAATGAGCAGTTCTTC. Translated: CATSRYGTSGRRSYNEQFF. Full variable domain (outside the CDR3, taken from reference TRBV15 and TRBJ2-1): DAMVIQNPRYQVTQFGKPVTLSCSQTLNHNVMYWYQQKSSQAPKLLFHYYDKDFNNEADTPDNFQSRRPNTSFCFLDIRSPGLGDTAMYLCATSRYGTSGRRSYNEQFFGPGTRLTVL.

This clonotype was recorded at least ten times. At one end, the junction sequence differs from germline, possibly due to a read error. Here the CDR3 DNA reads TGCGCCAGCAGCTCTACAGGATACGAGCAGTACTTC. Its protein is CASSSTGYEQYF. The chain employs TRBV7-9 and TRBJ2-7, with D possibly matching TRBD1 (5 bases). CDR1 and CDR2 (germline): SEHNR, FQNEAQ (reference sequence). The CDR3 has 12 residues.

This clonotype was seen only once. A read error is possible here, since a much larger clone lies one base away. The chain combines TRBV10-3 with TRBJ2-5, with D unresolved. The end of the DNA fits TRBJ2-7 better, so the J call may be wrong. CDR1 and CDR2 (germline): ENHRY, SYGVKD. The CDR3 extends over 12 amino acids. The CDR3 sequence: CAISGNPYEQYF. The CDR3 DNA sequence: TGTGCCATCAGTGGAAACCCCTACGAGCAGTACTTC.

The V and J genes are TRBV2 and TRBJ2-1; D is ambiguous. The germline V gene encodes CDR1 SNHLY and CDR2 FYNNEI. Trimming pared 7 bases from V and 10 bases from J, leaving 11 bases between. This CDR3 region has 11 residues. The CDR3 DNA sequence: TGTGCCAGCAAGAAAGAAGGCGAGCAGTTCTTC. Translated: CASKKEGEQFF.

V and J are TRBV28 and TRBJ1-2; D unclear. Per germline, CDR1 MDHEN and CDR2 SYDVKM. The V and J ends lost 3 bases and 4 bases respectively, with 15 bases between them. This CDR3 is built from 15 residues. CDR3 nucleotides: TGTGCCAGCAGTTTTAATTTAGCGGCAGGCTATGGCTACACCTTC. Translation gives CASSFNLAAGYGYTF.

The chain uses TRBV27 and TRBJ1-2, with TRBD1 as a possible D gene (6 bases). This CDR3 comprises 14 residues. The V and J ends lost 3 bases and 3 bases respectively, with 11 bases between them. Germline CDR1 and CDR2: MNHEY and SMNVEV (reference sequence). CDR3 DNA: TGTGCCAGCAGTTTTGGGGGGGCTTACTATGGCTACACCTTC. Translated, it gives CASSFGGAYYGYTF.

The table lists this clonotype with a few counts. This chain joins TRBV11-2 and TRBJ2-5; 7 nucleotides match TRBD2. CDR3 length equals 12 residues. In germline, CDR1 is SGHAT, CDR2 FQNNGV. Trimming took 7 bases from V and 5 from J; bases not matched to a gene: 4. The CDR3 spells CASTLGGETQYF. The CDR3 DNA is TGTGCCAGCACCCTGGGAGGGGAGACCCAGTACTTC. The variable domain in full, with the rest retrieved from reference TRBV11-2 and TRBJ2-5, is EAGVAQSPRYKIIEKRQSVAFWCNPISGHATLYWYQQILGQGPKLLIQFQNNGVVDDSQLPKDRFSAERLKGVDSTLKIQPAKLEDSAVYLCASTLGGETQYFGPGTRLLVL.

CDR3 amino acids: CASSLIMKGRTNEKLFF. CDR3 in DNA: TGTGCCAGCAGTTTAATAATGAAGGGACGAACTAATGAAAAACTGTTTTTT. The rearrangement joins TRBV12-3 or TRBV12-4 to TRBJ1-4, with D maybe TRBD1 (5 bases). Trimming took off 2 bases at V and 1 base at J, with 14 bases between the two ends. This CDR3 is built from 17 residues.

V usage is TRBV4-1 and J usage is TRBJ2-1; unclear D gene. V shed 1 base and J shed 1 base, with 8 bases lying between them. The CDR3 sequence is 15 residues long. CDR1 is MGHRA, CDR2 YSYEKL, per germline. The CDR3 loop is CASSQGVESYNEQFF. Written as DNA, the CDR3 is TGCGCCAGCAGCCAAGGGGTCGAGTCCTACAATGAGCAGTTCTTC.

The rearrangement links TRBV12-3 or TRBV12-4 to TRBJ1-5; D uncertain. V dropped 3 bases and J dropped 3 bases, with 12 bases sitting between them. The CDR3 sequence is 15 residues long. The DNA for the CDR3 is TGTGCCAGCAGTTTGGGCACGTCCGTCAATCAGCCCCAGCATTTT. It translates to CASSLGTSVNQPQHF.

This chain uses TRBV15 with TRBJ2-3, with 11 bases that match TRBD1. This CDR3 contains 16 residues. Germline loops: CDR1 LNHNV, CDR2 YYDKDF (reference sequence). V lost 1 base, J lost 4 bases, and 4 bases stayed unmatched. CDR3 region: CATSRAPGQGADTQYF. The CDR3 coding sequence is TGTGCCACCAGCAGAGCACCGGGACAGGGGGCAGATACGCAGTATTTT.

This clonotype came up many times. The V and J genes are TRBV4-1 and TRBJ2-1; D is uncertain. The germline CDR1 and CDR2 sequences are MGHRA and YSYEKL. With 0 bases removed from V and 4 bases from J, the gap between germline ends came to 13 bases. This CDR3 is 16 amino acids long. The CDR3 nucleotides read TGCGCCAGCAGCCAAGATAGGCGGAACAAATACAATGAGCAGTTCTTC. Translated, it gives CASSQDRRNKYNEQFF.

Turning to this clonotype: One end of the junction fails to match germline, which may point to a read error. The chain uses TRBV7-6 and TRBJ2-7; 14 nucleotides match TRBD2. The CDR3 contains 20 residues. Germline V gene sequence: CDR1 SGHVS, CDR2 FNYEAQ. DNA of the CDR3: TGTGCCAGCGGCTTATATTCGGGACTAGCGGGAGCCCCTCCCAGGAACGAGCAGTACTTC. Translation gives CASGLYSGLAGAPPRNEQYF.

As regards this clonotype: One junction end does not reproduce the germline sequence, and a read error may be involved. The chain has TRBV4-1 and TRBJ2-5; 8 bases line up with TRBD2. This CDR3 comprises 15 residues. Germline lookup yields CDR1 MGHRA and CDR2 YSYEKL. CDR3 loop: CASSQDNGGAETLYF. DNA of the CDR3: TGCGCCAGCAGCCAAGATAACGGGGGGGCCGAGACCCTGTACTTC.